This T cell receptor beta chain appears in the sequencing data of a study of CD8 T cells in Susac syndrome. With random hexamers, 0.5 to 1 ug RNA was reverse transcribed. Coverage of TCR beta CDR3 amplification by immunoSEQ multiplex PCR extended to 54 Vbeta and 13 Jbeta. TCRdb used MiXCR to reprocess the immunoSEQ multiplex PCR reads, holding one entry per CDR3 protein. The repertoire holds about 200,000 distinct CDR3 sequences, with 95% as singletons. Sequencing of TCR beta, carried out with a high-throughput approach, was applied to CD8+ and CD4+ T cells from the blood. Purification of the CD8+ and CD4+ T cells relied on negative isolation, and TEMRA cells underwent FACS enrichment. The sequence derives from a human donor with multiple sclerosis. Sequencing used CD4+ T cells from PBMCs.

The CDR3 coding sequence is TGTGCCTGGAAACCGGGGGGGCGGGGCACAGATACGCAGTATTTT. As protein: CAWKPGGRGTDTQYF. The rearrangement joins TRBV30 to TRBJ2-3, with 8 bases aligning to TRBD2. Germline CDR1 reads GTSNPN; CDR2 reads SVGIG (reference sequence). V lost 4 bases to trimming and J lost 1 base; unmatched junction nucleotides: 7. The CDR3 loop spans 15 amino acids.